This T cell receptor beta chain was recovered during a study of blood T cell repertoires in COVID-19. As for the study in general: Donors in the United States, Italy and Spain gave samples during acute or convalescent COVID-19. Sources were T cells, B-cell-depleted T cells, or PBMCs; the material itself was cDNA or gDNA.

V dropped 10 bases and J dropped 4 bases, with 18 bases sitting between them. CDR3 length: 14 residues. CDR1 is MGHDK and CDR2 is SYGVNS in the germline V gene. In Seattle, patients joined the study during active infection and were tracked longitudinally. Produced via immunoSEQ multiplex PCR; TCRdb's table is partial and in-frame only. The sample shows about 150,000 clones, 65% to 90% of them seen only once. The V call is TRBV25-1, the J call TRBJ2-3; tentative D call: TRBD2 (6 bases). Input material: peripheral blood. This TCR came from a woman aged 55-69 years with COVID-19, enrolled during active disease. The CDR3 nucleotides are TGTGCCACCGCCTCCGGGGGTTGGGCAGATACGCAGTATTTT. Amino acid sequence: CATASGGWADTQYF.